This TCR beta chain was sequenced for a study of Ad26.COV2.S vaccination and SARS-CoV-2 variants. About the research overall: By the intramuscular route, Ad26.COV2.S was given once, or twice 56 days apart.

The method was immunoSEQ multiplex PCR; TCRdb's version includes in-frame clones alone and lacks a portion of them. The sample includes hundreds of thousands of clones, roughly 90% of them seen just once. The table lists this clone with a count of one. Its specificity is unknown. This CDR3 comprises 16 residues. Trimming at V came to 5 bases and at J to 5 bases, leaving 9 bases not matched to a gene. Germline V gene data show CDR1 as SGHNT and CDR2 as YENEEA. Described treatment: about 20 received Ad26.COV2.S at low or high dose, single or two shots; about 5 received placebo; per-sample allocation not given. The samples date from day 63 after the first vaccine or placebo injection. General study results and limits: While placebo recipients had lower spike-specific TCR breadth, vaccine recipients had more.

The clonotype was recovered from a person between 18 and 59 years old who received the Ad26.COV2.S COVID-19 vaccine or a placebo. Specimen: peripheral blood, collected in a trial of Ad26.COV2.S vaccine versus placebo. J is TRBJ2-1 and V is TRBV11-3; 10 bases align to TRBD1. CDR3 sequence: CASSRGQGEKHNEQFF. The CDR3 DNA reads TGTGCCAGCAGCCGAGGACAGGGGGAGAAACACAATGAGCAGTTCTTC.